The 21 T cell receptor beta chains below come from one sample, sequenced in a study of cytomegalovirus exposure and HLA in healthy donors. The PCR contained 60 Vbeta and 13 Jbeta primers. TCRdb keeps only in-frame clones here, not all; method: immunoSEQ multiplex PCR. The data show some 210,000 clones, about three quarters seen once. Material for sequencing was PBMCs. The receptors stem from a woman aged 25 to 39 in good health and CMV-seropositive.

This clone was counted between two and nine times. CDR3: CAWSGGGRETQYF. In DNA form, the CDR3 reads TGTGCCTGGAGTGGAGGAGGGAGAGAGACCCAGTACTTC. The rearrangement links TRBV30 to TRBJ2-5, with TRBD2 as a possible D gene (6 bases). With 1 base removed from V and 4 bases from J, the gap between germline ends came to 10 bases. Germline values: CDR1 GTSNPN, CDR2 SVGIG (reference sequence). This CDR3 comprises 13 residues.

This rearrangement joins TRBV15 to TRBJ1-5; TRBD1 is a possible D gene (6 bases). Trimming took off 1 base at V and 2 bases at J, with 12 bases between the two ends. This CDR3 region has 16 residues. Looked up from germline, CDR1 is LNHNV and CDR2 is YYDKDF (reference sequence). The CDR3 sequence is CATSRALGAGNQPQHF. The CDR3 bases are TGTGCCACCAGCAGAGCCTTGGGGGCGGGCAATCAGCCCCAGCATTTT. Complete variable domain (other parts from reference TRBV15 and TRBJ1-5): DAMVIQNPRYQVTQFGKPVTLSCSQTLNHNVMYWYQQKSSQAPKLLFHYYDKDFNNEADTPDNFQSRRPNTSFCFLDIRSPGLGDTAMYLCATSRALGAGNQPQHFGDGTRLSIL.

This rearrangement joins TRBV28 to TRBJ1-4; the D gene is possibly TRBD1 (6 bases). This CDR3 is built from 15 residues. The V and J ends lost 3 bases and 2 bases respectively, with 10 bases between them. Germline V gene lookup returns CDR1 MDHEN and CDR2 SYDVKM. The CDR3 DNA is TGTGCCAGCAGTTTCGGGGGGCGGACTAATGAAAAACTGTTTTTT. It translates to CASSFGGRTNEKLFF.

CDR3 region: CASRTGDTDTQYF. The CDR3, as DNA: TGCGCCAGCAGGACGGGGGACACAGATACGCAGTATTTT. The rearrangement links TRBV5-1 to TRBJ2-3; D might be TRBD2 (6 bases). The CDR3 runs 13 residues. Germline CDR1 is SGHRS and CDR2 is YFSETQ. Trimming removed 5 bases from V and 2 bases from J, with 9 bases in between.

In its sample, this clone was seen once. This chain connects TRBV19 to TRBJ1-2, with 10 nucleotides matching TRBD1. V lost 3 bases, J lost 4 bases, and 5 bases stayed unmatched. The CDR3 loop spans 15 amino acids. Germline V gene sequence: CDR1 LNHDA, CDR2 SQIVND (reference sequence). CDR3 DNA: TGTGCCAGTAGTATGCGGACAGGGGGAGGCTATGGCTACACCTTC. Translated: CASSMRTGGGYGYTF.

The chain links TRBV7-8 to TRBJ2-7; the D gene is possibly TRBD2 (7 bases). Germline V lookup: CDR1 SGHVS, CDR2 FQNEAQ. CDR3 size: 14 residues. V was trimmed by 1 base and J by 6 bases, leaving 13 bases between them. CDR3 residues: CASSLEGGHFEQYF. The CDR3 DNA reads as TGTGCCAGCAGCTTAGAGGGGGGGCATTTCGAGCAGTACTTC.

The chain joins TRBV10-2 to TRBJ1-1, with TRBD1 matching over 9 bases. V lost 8 bases to trimming and J lost 1 base; unmatched junction nucleotides: 11. CDR1 is WSHSY, CDR2 SAAADI, per germline. This CDR3 contains 16 residues. The CDR3 is CASDRDRAFENTEAFF. In nucleotides, the CDR3 is TGCGCCAGCGACCGGGACAGGGCATTCGAGAACACTGAAGCTTTCTTT.

DNA for the CDR3: TGCGCCAGCAGCCAGACCCACGGACAGGGGGCGGGTGAGCAGTACTTC. As protein: CASSQTHGQGAGEQYF. The rearrangement joins TRBV4-1 to TRBJ2-7; 11 bases agree with TRBD1. Germline V lookup: CDR1 MGHRA, CDR2 YSYEKL. The CDR3 is made up of 16 amino acids. V gave up 3 bases and J gave up 7 bases; unmatched junction bases: 11.

The V call is TRBV7-9, the J call TRBJ2-1, with 7 bases that match TRBD2. Germline V gives CDR1 SEHNR, CDR2 FQNEAQ (reference sequence). After removal of 4 bases from V and 3 bases from J, the junction contained 12 bases not matched to a gene. The CDR3 has 17 residues. The CDR3 reads CASSSPSSGLLYNEQFF. The CDR3 DNA sequence: TGTGCCAGCAGCTCGCCTTCTAGCGGATTACTCTACAATGAGCAGTTCTTC.

A remark on this clone: One end of the junction varies from germline; a read error may be responsible. The J gene is TRBJ2-1, the V gene TRBV7-7; TRBD2 matches at 7 bases. CDR1 is SSHAT and CDR2 is FNYEAQ in the germline V gene (reference sequence). The CDR3 length is 15 residues. The CDR3 coding sequence is TGTGCTAGCAGCTTAGATAGCGGGCAGAACAATGAGCAGTTCTTC. This codes for CASSLDSGQNNEQFF.

This clone was found once. V is TRBV9 and J is TRBJ2-6, with 9 bases matching TRBD1. The CDR3 runs to 19 residues. Germline lookup yields CDR1 SGDLS and CDR2 YYNGEE. Losses at the gene ends were 0 bases for V and 4 bases for J; bases not matched to a gene: 11. The DNA for the CDR3 is TGTGCCAGCAGCGTAGAAGGAAGGGGACAGGGCGGCGGGGCCAACGTCCTGACTTTC. Translating it yields CASSVEGRGQGGGANVLTF.

V is TRBV6-1 and J is TRBJ1-2; D is possibly TRBD1 (6 bases). Trimming took off 2 bases at V and 5 bases at J, with 15 bases between the two ends. In germline, CDR1 is MNHNS, CDR2 SASEGT. The CDR3 runs to 15 residues. This CDR3 is CASSERPRGRYGYTF. As DNA, the CDR3 is TGTGCCAGCAGTGAACGGCCGCGGGGGCGTTATGGCTACACCTTC.

This clone was recorded only once. The J gene is TRBJ2-2, the V gene TRBV18; weak D call: TRBD2 (6 bases). Trimming shortened V by 4 bases and J by 5 bases, and 20 bases separated the two germline ends. The CDR3 extends over 17 amino acids. Looked up from germline, CDR1 is KGHSH and CDR2 is LQKENI. CDR3 nucleotides: TGTGCCAGCTCACTCGACCTGGACGGGGGACGAACCGGGGAGCTGTTTTTT. It codes for CASSLDLDGGRTGELFF.

V usage is TRBV28 and J usage is TRBJ1-1; the match to TRBD1 covers 10 bases. The CDR3 totals 16 residues. The ends lost 6 bases at V and 1 base at J; junction bases unmatched: 8. From germline, CDR1 is MDHEN and CDR2 SYDVKM. In DNA, the CDR3 is TGTGCCAGCAGCTTGACAGGGGGCGCGGGGAACACTGAAGCTTTCTTT. This encodes CASSLTGGAGNTEAFF. The whole variable domain, filled in from reference TRBV28 and TRBJ1-1, reads DVKVTQSSRYLVKRTGEKVFLECVQDMDHENMFWYRQDPGLGLRLIYFSYDVKMKEKGDIPEGYSVSREKKERFSLILESASTNQTSMYLCASSLTGGAGNTEAFFGQGTRLTVV.

This clone appeared once. The chain carries TRBV27 and TRBJ2-6, with D possibly TRBD2 on 5 matching bases. Germline lookup yields CDR1 MNHEY and CDR2 SMNVEV (reference sequence). V was shortened by 6 bases and J by 2 bases, with 5 bases between the two germline ends. This CDR3 region has 13 residues. The CDR3 DNA reads TGTGCCAGCAGGAGGGCTGGGGCCAACGTCCTGACTTTC. Protein: CASRRAGANVLTF.

This sequence joins TRBV6-6 and TRBJ2-5; 8 positions agree with TRBD1. This CDR3 is built from 15 residues. Trimming at V came to 2 bases and at J to 1 base, leaving 3 bases not matched to a gene. Per germline, CDR1 MNHNY and CDR2 SVGAGI (reference sequence). The CDR3 loop reads CASSYPTGGQETQYF. Here the CDR3 DNA reads TGTGCCAGCAGTTACCCCACAGGGGGCCAAGAGACCCAGTACTTC.

The chain is built from TRBV5-1 and TRBJ1-1; possibly TRBD1 for D (5 bases). Germline V gene sequence: CDR1 SGHRS, CDR2 YFSETQ. CDR3 length equals 15 residues. Trimming stripped 4 bases from V and 5 bases from J, with 18 bases between. This CDR3 is CASSPRGAGYTEAFF. The DNA for the CDR3 is TGCGCCAGCAGCCCCCGAGGGGCGGGGTATACTGAAGCTTTCTTT.

The chain recombines TRBV5-6 with TRBJ1-2; D unclear. The germline V and J ends were trimmed by 3 bases and 4 bases, with 13 bases remaining between them. The CDR3 consists of 14 residues. Germline V CDR1 and CDR2: SGHDT, YYEEEE. The CDR3 nucleotides read TGTGCCAGCAGCTCCCCTGTCGGTTTCTATGGCTACACCTTC. This translates into CASSSPVGFYGYTF.

The CDR3 DNA is TGTGCCAGCAGCTTGGATGGGGGCGGTTACACTGAAGCTTTCTTT. Translating gives CASSLDGGGYTEAFF. V and J are TRBV5-6 and TRBJ1-1; D possibly corresponds to TRBD1 (6 bases). The CDR3 length is 15 residues. Between the trimmed V and J ends, which lost 0 bases and 3 bases, there was a span of 12 bases. Germline lookup yields CDR1 SGHDT and CDR2 YYEEEE.

The chain has TRBV4-1 and TRBJ2-2, with 10 nucleotides matching TRBD2. Trimming at V came to 3 bases and at J to 3 bases, leaving 4 bases not matched to a gene. This CDR3 has 16 amino acids. Germline lookup yields CDR1 MGHRA and CDR2 YSYEKL. The CDR3 DNA reads as TGCGCCAGCAGCCACGGACTAGCGGATTACACCGGGGAGCTGTTTTTT. This gives the protein CASSHGLADYTGELFF.

The V gene is TRBV9, the J gene TRBJ2-1; possible D gene TRBD2, 5 bases. The V and J ends lost 3 bases and 8 bases respectively, with 15 bases between them. The CDR3 is 14 residues long. The V gene's germline CDR1 is SGDLS and CDR2 YYNGEE. The chain's CDR3 is CASSGLQSKDEQFF. In DNA form, the CDR3 reads TGTGCCAGCAGCGGACTACAGAGTAAGGATGAGCAGTTCTTC.